Presented here are 25 T cell receptor beta chains from one specimen sequenced in a study of early stage breast cancer tumors. Assay used: immunoSEQ multiplex PCR; TCRdb lists only in-frame clones, some missing. The repertoire holds 39,000 or so clones, with around 72% as singletons. The sample consisted of blood. Receptors originate from a person in their fifties or sixties with breast cancer.

V usage is TRBV10-2 and J usage is TRBJ2-7; 10 positions match TRBD1. J lost 2 bases, V lost 10 bases, and 11 bases had no gene match. CDR3 length equals 15 residues. Germline V gene lookup returns CDR1 WSHSY and CDR2 SAAADI. The CDR3: CATQEAGTGAYEQYV. The CDR3 DNA reads TGCGCCACCCAGGAGGCCGGGACAGGGGCCTACGAGCAGTACGTC.

This clone has a handful of counts. The chain uses TRBV19 and TRBJ2-1; TRBD1 matches 8 bases. There are 15 residues in the CDR3. Per germline, CDR1 LNHDA and CDR2 SQIVND (reference sequence). The V segment lost 5 bases and the J segment 7 bases; nucleotides outside the gene matches: 10. The CDR3 sequence is CASSSLDRVDNEQFF. DNA for the CDR3: TGTGCCAGTAGTTCCCTGGACAGGGTTGATAATGAGCAGTTCTTC.

The rearrangement joins TRBV2 to TRBJ2-5; D not certain. Germline V gene sequence: CDR1 SNHLY, CDR2 FYNNEI. CDR3 length equals 14 residues. Trimming left V 5 bases short and J 1 base short, with 11 bases between. The CDR3 here is CASSKNYLQETQYF. The CDR3 DNA reads TGTGCCAGCAGTAAAAATTATCTCCAAGAGACCCAGTACTTC.

The J gene is TRBJ2-7, the V gene TRBV5-5; TRBD1 aligns across 7 bases. This CDR3 contains 16 residues. Germline loops: CDR1 SGHKS, CDR2 YYEKEE (reference sequence). V lost 3 bases to trimming and J lost 5 bases; unmatched junction nucleotides: 14. DNA for the CDR3: TGTGCCAGCAGCTACCTCGTCCGGGACAGTGCCCACGAGCAGTACTTC. Protein: CASSYLVRDSAHEQYF. The whole variable domain, remainder taken from reference TRBV5-5 and TRBJ2-7, is DAGVTQSPTHLIKTRGQQVTLRCSPISGHKSVSWYQQVLGQGPQFIFQYYEKEERGRGNFPDRFSARQFPNYSSELNVNALLLGDSALYLCASSYLVRDSAHEQYFGPGTRLTVT.

The chain carries TRBV7-2 and TRBJ1-5, with unresolved D. Germline V gives CDR1 SGHTA, CDR2 FQGNSA. This CDR3 contains 12 residues. V lost 3 bases and J lost 5, with 5 bases in between. The CDR3 is CASSFGDQPQHF. The CDR3 DNA reads TGTGCCAGCAGCTTCGGGGATCAGCCCCAGCATTTT.

This chain uses TRBV2 with TRBJ1-4, with 9 bases identical to TRBD1. Germline V CDR1 and CDR2: SNHLY, FYNNEI. This CDR3 is built from 15 residues. Losses at the gene ends were 2 bases for V and 6 bases for J; bases not matched to a gene: 4. CDR3 region: CASSESWTGDEKLFF. For the CDR3, the DNA is TGTGCCAGCAGTGAATCTTGGACAGGGGATGAAAAACTGTTTTTT.

The chain combines TRBV28 with TRBJ1-5; D is unresolved. CDR3 size: 12 residues. Deletions cut 2 bases from V and 5 bases from J, with 4 bases between. Germline V gene data show CDR1 as MDHEN and CDR2 as SYDVKM. This CDR3 is CASSLNYQPQHF. The CDR3 DNA is TGTGCCAGCAGTTTAAACTATCAGCCCCAGCATTTT.

The V gene is TRBV6-1, the J gene TRBJ1-1, with D possibly being TRBD1 (5 bases). The germline V gene has CDR1 MNHNS and CDR2 SASEGT. The CDR3 length is 14 residues. Trimming left V 1 base short and J 6 bases short, with 12 bases between. The CDR3 sequence: CASSEVGGASEAFF. CDR3 coding DNA: TGTGCCAGCAGTGAAGTTGGCGGGGCTTCTGAAGCTTTCTTT.

The chain joins TRBV5-1 to TRBJ2-1; D unresolved. Germline lookup yields CDR1 SGHRS and CDR2 YFSETQ. The CDR3 is 15 amino acids. V was shortened by 4 bases and J by 0 bases, with 11 bases between the two germline ends. The CDR3 DNA reads as TGCGCCAGCAGCCTGGTTGGCCTCTCCTACAATGAGCAGTTCTTC. This translates into CASSLVGLSYNEQFF. The entire variable domain, with the rest obtained from reference TRBV5-1 and TRBJ2-1, is as follows: KAGVTQTPRYLIKTRGQQVTLSCSPISGHRSVSWYQQTPGQGLQFLFEYFSETQRNKGNFPGRFSGRQFSNSRSEMNVSTLELGDSALYLCASSLVGLSYNEQFFGPGTRLTVL.

The rearrangement joins TRBV10-2 to TRBJ2-7; 14 nucleotides line up with TRBD2. From germline, CDR1 is WSHSY and CDR2 SAAADI. This CDR3 is built from 15 residues. After removal of 2 bases from V and 7 bases from J, the junction contained 4 bases not matched to a gene. CDR3 coding DNA: TGCGCCAGCAGTGAGGGGACTAGCGGGGGAGGAGAGCAGTACGTC. Translating gives CASSEGTSGGGEQYV.

This chain connects TRBV12-2 to TRBJ2-1; the table's TRBD2 call for D was not verified on the DNA. TRBV12-2 is flagged as a pseudogene. The CDR3 has 15 amino acids. CDR3 nucleotides: TGTGCAAGTCGCTTAGGCGGGAGGGATCACAATGAGCAGTTCTTC. Translation: CASRLGGRDHNEQFF.

This chain links TRBV5-1 with TRBJ2-7; weak D call: TRBD2 (5 bases). The CDR3 consists of 14 residues. Trimming removed 4 bases at V and 1 base at J, with 12 bases between. Germline CDR1 is SGHRS and CDR2 is YFSETQ. Here the CDR3 reads CASSAGLDSYEQYF. The CDR3 nucleotides are TGCGCCAGCAGCGCAGGACTCGATTCCTACGAGCAGTACTTC. Complete variable domain (other parts from reference TRBV5-1 and TRBJ2-7): KAGVTQTPRYLIKTRGQQVTLSCSPISGHRSVSWYQQTPGQGLQFLFEYFSETQRNKGNFPGRFSGRQFSNSRSEMNVSTLELGDSALYLCASSAGLDSYEQYFGPGTRLTVT.

CDR3 in amino acids: CAAGRQGAFF. CDR3 DNA sequence: TGTGCCGCCGGGCGGCAGGGTGCTTTCTTT. The rearrangement links TRBV28 to TRBJ1-1, with D perhaps matching TRBD1 (5 bases). The CDR3 totals 10 residues. V was trimmed by 11 bases and J by 11 bases, leaving 15 bases between them. CDR1 and CDR2 (germline): MDHEN, SYDVKM.

The chain uses TRBV19 and TRBJ1-5, with 10 bases lining up with TRBD1. The CDR3 has 16 residues. The V gene end was trimmed by 3 bases and the J gene end by 2 bases; junction bases not matched to a gene: 4. Germline V gene lookup returns CDR1 LNHDA and CDR2 SQIVND (reference sequence). The CDR3 DNA reads TGTGCCAGTAGTATCGGGACAGGGGAAGGCAATCAGCCCCAGCATTTT. This encodes CASSIGTGEGNQPQHF.

This clone appeared a single time. Written as DNA, the CDR3 is TGTGCCAGCAGCTTAGTAGCAGGGCCCTACGAGCAGTACTTC. Translated: CASSLVAGPYEQYF. This chain links TRBV7-8 with TRBJ2-7; D may be TRBD1 (5 bases). The germline V and J ends were trimmed by 1 base and 2 bases, with 9 bases remaining between them. The CDR3 runs to 14 residues. The germline gives CDR1 SGHVS, CDR2 FQNEAQ.

This clone was detected only once. The CDR3 is CASSEGEDRDGYTF. CDR3 in DNA: TGTGCCAGCAGTGAAGGGGAGGACAGGGATGGCTACACCTTC. The rearrangement joins TRBV2 to TRBJ1-2; 8 bases fit TRBD1. V lost 1 base, J lost 6 bases, and 4 bases stayed unmatched. The CDR3 is made up of 14 amino acids. In germline, CDR1 is SNHLY, CDR2 FYNNEI. Together with reference TRBV2 and TRBJ1-2, the CDR3 gives the full variable domain: EPEVTQTPSHQVTQMGQEVILRCVPISNHLYFYWYRQILGQKVEFLVSFYNNEISEKSEIFDDQFSVERPDGSNFTLKIRSTKLEDSAMYFCASSEGEDRDGYTFGSGTRLTVV.

This chain connects TRBV9 to TRBJ2-5; 10 bases agree with TRBD2. Germline values: CDR1 SGDLS, CDR2 YYNGEE. Trimming took 0 bases from V and 5 from J; bases not matched to a gene: 7. The CDR3 consists of 16 residues. The CDR3 loop is CASSVAGSGRVETQYF. The CDR3 nucleotides are TGTGCCAGCAGCGTAGCTGGGAGCGGGAGGGTTGAGACCCAGTACTTC.

V usage is TRBV7-8 and J usage is TRBJ2-7; maybe TRBD2 (6 bases). The CDR3 contains 17 residues. Germline loops: CDR1 SGHVS, CDR2 FQNEAQ. The V end was cut by 6 bases, the J end by 1 base, with 22 bases between. The chain's CDR3 is CASSQVRTSPNSYEQYF. The CDR3 bases are TGTGCCAGCAGTCAGGTTCGTACTAGCCCGAATTCCTACGAGCAGTACTTC.

V is TRBV5-4 and J is TRBJ2-2, with a weak D call TRBD2 (6 bases). The CDR3 is 15 residues long. Germline CDR1 and CDR2: SGHNT and YYREEE (reference sequence). V gave up 0 bases and J gave up 4 bases, with 10 bases separating them. Here the CDR3 reads CASSLGGAGTGELFF. DNA for the CDR3: TGTGCCAGCAGCTTGGGGGGAGCGGGCACCGGGGAGCTGTTTTTT.

CDR3 in DNA: TGTGCCAGCAGTTACGGGGGGGCGGGGACAGATACGCAGTATTTT. Its translation: CASSYGGAGTDTQYF. V is TRBV6-5 and J is TRBJ2-3, with D possibly matching TRBD2 (7 bases). The V end lost 2 bases, the J end lost 3 bases, and 12 bases lay between the germline ends. Germline CDR1 is MNHEY and CDR2 is SVGAGI. This CDR3 has 15 residues.

J is TRBJ2-4 and V is TRBV5-1, with no clear D. The CDR3 has 12 residues. Trimming took 0 bases from V and 6 from J, leaving 4 bases between them. Germline CDR1 SGHRS, CDR2 YFSETQ. The CDR3 bases are TGCGCCAGCAGCTTGGATCTAAACATTCAGTACTTC. This codes for CASSLDLNIQYF.

The rearrangement joins TRBV5-1 to TRBJ2-6; 7 bases fit TRBD1. From germline, CDR1 is SGHRS and CDR2 YFSETQ. The CDR3 totals 16 residues. Trimming cost V 4 bases and J 2 bases; bases outside gene matches: 6. CDR3 coding DNA: TGCGCCAGCAGCAAAGAAGACAGGGCTGGGGCCAACGTCCTGACTTTC. It specifies CASSKEDRAGANVLTF.

The rearrangement uses TRBV4-3 and TRBJ1-2; D is undetermined. CDR3 length equals 15 residues. Trimming removed 4 bases from V and 8 bases from J, with 20 bases in between. The V gene's germline CDR1 is LGHNA and CDR2 YSLEER. Here the CDR3 reads CASSPGMVGLGGYTF. CDR3 DNA sequence: TGCGCCAGCAGCCCCGGGATGGTAGGGTTAGGGGGCTACACCTTC.

As DNA, the CDR3 is TGTGCCAGCAGTGATCGACAGGAAAGACTAGCCAAAAACATTCAGTACTTC. Translated, it gives CASSDRQERLAKNIQYF. This chain uses TRBV6-1 with TRBJ2-4; D is possibly TRBD1 (6 bases). From germline, CDR1 is MNHNS and CDR2 SASEGT. Trimming removed 3 bases at V and 0 bases at J, with 15 bases between. The CDR3 loop spans 17 amino acids.

CDR3 nucleotides: TGTGCCAGAAAGACTAGCGGGAGCACAGATACGCAGTATTTT. This encodes CARKTSGSTDTQYF. The chain is built from TRBV7-5 and TRBJ2-3; the table's D call, TRBD2, has no DNA check behind it. TRBV7-5 corresponds to a pseudogene. This CDR3 spans 14 amino acids.